This T cell receptor beta chain was identified during a study of T cell responses to AZD1222 COVID-19 vaccine (dated by TCRdb to the early 2020s). Regarding the complete study: A total of just over 230 trial participants underwent TCR sequencing, of whom 207 had received two doses of AZD1222 and roughly 26 had received two doses of the MenACWY control vaccine. Enrollment into the trials was organized by age into subgroups of 18-55, 56-69 and 70-plus years, and those subgroups contained about 160, 30 and 59 TCR-sequenced participants, respectively. Here is what the overall study found, with its caveats: In the small 56-69-year group, the increase in depth fell short of significance, most likely because of low power. Reportedly, almost half of the unique spike-specific TCRs recognized epitopes lying outside the regions that are mutated in the B.1.351 and B.1.1.7 variants. Only a handful of AZD1222 recipients were SARS-CoV-2 seropositive at baseline, limiting conclusions about previously exposed vaccinees. Because no day 14 peak-response samples were available, repertoires were characterized only after the peak T cell response. The vaccine-associated CD4 TCRs covered the entire spike protein, and the dominant responses fell in regions 160-218 and 743-854. Participants were mostly white British, with more females than males. The authors suggested clonal diversity may have been underestimated. After two AZD1222 doses, spike-specific TCR breadth and depth were significantly higher than at day 0 and than in MenACWY recipients.

On this clone: Its recognized antigen is unknown. Base qualities are not at hand, and no much larger clone is one base apart.

From cysteine to phenylalanine, the CDR3 is 12 amino acids long. Only CDR3 DNA remains: 36 bases, in frame from the first base. CDR1 and CDR2, per the germline V gene (reference sequence), are SEHNR and FQNEAQ. The trim is 2 bases for V and 2 bases for J, with a gap of 1 base between the germline ends. The CDR3 regions of human TCRbeta chains were subjected to immunosequencing. The source study handled its data this way. TCRs in the repertoires were compared against a reference library of SARS-CoV-2-specific TCRs that had been generated with the MIRA antigen-specificity platform. Breadth was defined as the fraction of unique TCRs that were SARS-CoV-2-associated. Depth was defined as the fraction of total T cells that were SARS-CoV-2-associated. Using the MIRA data, every spike-specific TCR was mapped to the spike region that the TCR reacted to and assigned to either a CD4 or a CD8 class. Log10-transformed breadth and depth values were compared by one-way ANOVA with Sidak's multiple comparisons tests. Not all clones reach the TCRdb copy of this immuneACCESS table, which keeps in-frame sequences only. Checked studies attribute under half of the gap to unresolved V genes and leave the rest unexplained. The V and J calls and clone size were taken over from that table, and D and trimming were inferred from the DNA. For this sample there are roughly 30,000 clones; around three quarters appear just once. The ten top clones hold roughly 4.9% of the sample.

The sample's time point label, decoded: about 28 days (+/-7) after the second vaccine dose. AZD1222 recipients with second doses at about 4 weeks or about 12 weeks were pooled, because spike-specific TCR depth and breadth did not differ between schedules. The vaccinee samples were drawn from two UK trials, COV001 and COV002, one of which was a single-blind randomized controlled phase 2/3 trial testing AZD1222 (ChAdOx1 nCoV-19) in healthy adults. For TCRbeta chain sequencing, PBMC samples from trial participants were taken at day 0 and at day 28 after the second dose. This specimen was peripheral blood, taken 28 days after the second AZD1222 dose. The TCR originated in an adult who received the AZD1222 COVID-19 vaccine. The sequence is built from TRBV7-9 and TRBJ1-3, with no confident D gene call. The base sequence is TGTGCCAGCAGCTTACCTGGAAACACCATATATTTT. Translated, this is CASSLPGNTIYF.